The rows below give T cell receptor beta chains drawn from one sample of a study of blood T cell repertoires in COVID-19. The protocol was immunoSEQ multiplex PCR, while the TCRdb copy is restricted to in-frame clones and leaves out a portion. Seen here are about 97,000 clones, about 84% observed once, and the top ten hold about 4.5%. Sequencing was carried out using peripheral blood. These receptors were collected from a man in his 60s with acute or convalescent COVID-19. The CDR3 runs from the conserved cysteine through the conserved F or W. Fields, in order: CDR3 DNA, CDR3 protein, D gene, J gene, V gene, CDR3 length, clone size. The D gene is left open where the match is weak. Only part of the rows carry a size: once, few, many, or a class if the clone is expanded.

CDR3 DNA: TGTGCCAGTAGTATAAGTAAGGCGGATACATCTGGGGCCAACGTCCTGACTTTC
CDR3 protein: CASSISKADTSGANVLTF
D gene: -
J gene: TRBJ2-6
V gene: TRBV19
CDR3 length: 18
clone size: -

CDR3 DNA: TGTGCCTGGAGAAAAACCCGGGACACCGGTCGGTCGTACGAGCAGTACTTC
CDR3 protein: CAWRKTRDTGRSYEQYF
D gene: -
J gene: TRBJ2-7
V gene: TRBV30
CDR3 length: 17
clone size: few

CDR3 DNA: TGTGCCAGCAGCTTAGTGGAGCGGGGGTACAATGAGCAGTTCTTC
CDR3 protein: CASSLVERGYNEQFF
D gene: TRBD2
J gene: TRBJ2-1
V gene: TRBV7-2
CDR3 length: 15
clone size: -

CDR3 DNA: TGTGCCAGCAGCTTGGTGGCAGTGGCCTACGAGCAGTACTTC
CDR3 protein: CASSLVAVAYEQYF
D gene: -
J gene: TRBJ2-7
V gene: TRBV5-5
CDR3 length: 14
clone size: -

CDR3 DNA: TGTGCCAGCAGTCACCAGGATGAAAAACTGTTTTTT
CDR3 protein: CASSHQDEKLFF
D gene: -
J gene: TRBJ1-4
V gene: TRBV11-3
CDR3 length: 12
clone size: few

CDR3 DNA: TGTGCCAGAAGCTTAGATCAGGGGAGCACTGAAGCTTTCTTT
CDR3 protein: CARSLDQGSTEAFF
D gene: -
J gene: TRBJ1-1
V gene: TRBV7-5
CDR3 length: 14
clone size: -

CDR3 DNA: TGTGCCAGCAGTCCAAACAGGGTGCCGCTCGAGCAGTACTTC
CDR3 protein: CASSPNRVPLEQYF
D gene: -
J gene: TRBJ2-7
V gene: TRBV27
CDR3 length: 14
clone size: many

CDR3 DNA: TGTGCCAGCAGCGTGAGGCGGGAGGGCACAGATACGCAGTATTTT
CDR3 protein: CASSVRREGTDTQYF
D gene: TRBD2
J gene: TRBJ2-3
V gene: TRBV9
CDR3 length: 15
clone size: once

CDR3 DNA: TGTGCCAGCAGTGCTACAGGGGGAAAAACCTATGGCTACACCTTC
CDR3 protein: CASSATGGKTYGYTF
D gene: TRBD1
J gene: TRBJ1-2
V gene: TRBV6-2/TRBV6-3
CDR3 length: 15
clone size: -

CDR3 DNA: TGTGCCAGTAGTATAGATGGGAGGGATCAGCCCCAGCATTTT
CDR3 protein: CASSIDGRDQPQHF
D gene: -
J gene: TRBJ1-5
V gene: TRBV19
CDR3 length: 14
clone size: -

CDR3 DNA: TGTGCCAGCAGCTCACTAGGTAGCGCAAGCACAGATACGCAGTATTTT
CDR3 protein: CASSSLGSASTDTQYF
D gene: -
J gene: TRBJ2-3
V gene: TRBV5-6
CDR3 length: 16
clone size: -

CDR3 DNA: TGCGCCAGCAGTGAGTCGATTCCAGAAACCGGGGAGCTGTTTTTT
CDR3 protein: CASSESIPETGELFF
D gene: -
J gene: TRBJ2-2
V gene: TRBV10-1
CDR3 length: 15
clone size: -

CDR3 DNA: TGTGCTAGCAGCTTCCGGACAGGGGAAGGGACCCAGTACTTC
CDR3 protein: CASSFRTGEGTQYF
D gene: TRBD1
J gene: TRBJ2-5
V gene: TRBV7-7
CDR3 length: 14
clone size: -

CDR3 DNA: TGTGCCTGGGGAGGACAGGGGAGTTCACCCCTCCACTTT
CDR3 protein: CAWGGQGSSPLHF
D gene: TRBD1
J gene: TRBJ1-6
V gene: TRBV30
CDR3 length: 13
clone size: few